The 23 T cell receptor beta chains reported below all come from one sample, sequenced in a study of regulatory and conventional T cells in RAG deficiency. Assay: immunoSEQ multiplex PCR; the TCRdb copy retains only in-frame clones and omits some. The sample yields thousands of clones, 70% to 85% seen once. The sorted conventional CD4+ T cells were CD25-low and CD127-high, with genomic DNA sequenced. Sequences were obtained from CD4+ effector T cells sorted from blood. The receptor source for this set is a human donor with RAG deficiency presenting as severe combined immunodeficiency.

This clone turned up a few times. This chain uses TRBV7-3 with TRBJ1-1, with D perhaps matching TRBD1 (5 bases). CDR3 length: 13 amino acids. CDR1 is SGHTA, CDR2 FQGTGA, per germline. V dropped 5 bases and J dropped 5 bases, with 12 bases sitting between them. The CDR3 coding sequence is TGTGCCAGCAGCGGGGGACGGACTACTGAAGCTTTCTTT. It specifies CASSGGRTTEAFF.

CDR3 residues: CASSFRGVGQPQHF. In DNA form, the CDR3 reads TGCGCCAGCAGCTTCAGGGGCGTGGGTCAGCCCCAGCATTTT. The V and J genes are TRBV4-3 and TRBJ1-5, with D perhaps TRBD1 (6 bases). The CDR3 is 14 residues long. Trimming took 5 bases from V and 6 from J, leaving 14 bases between them. Germline V lookup: CDR1 LGHNA, CDR2 YSLEER.

This clone was found a few times. V is TRBV6-6 and J is TRBJ2-7; D gene ambiguous. The CDR3 totals 12 residues. Germline V gives CDR1 MNHNY, CDR2 SVGAGI (reference sequence). The V end lost 5 bases, the J end lost 7 bases, and 12 bases lay between the germline ends. For the CDR3, the DNA is TGTGCCAGCAGTACGTCCTCTTTGGAGCAGTACTTC. This encodes CASSTSSLEQYF.

A single count supports this clone. The gene calls are TRBV4-2 and TRBJ2-1; 7 bases are a match to TRBD1. V shed 3 bases, J shed 7 bases, and the junction held 9 bases outside the gene matches. CDR1 and CDR2 from the germline V gene are LGHNA and YNFKEQ. The CDR3 consists of 15 residues. The CDR3 DNA reads as TGTGCCAGCAGCCAGAGGGACAGCTACCCTAATGAGCAGTTCTTC. It yields the protein CASSQRDSYPNEQFF.

This chain connects TRBV11-2 to TRBJ1-4, with D maybe TRBD1 (6 bases). The V end was cut by 3 bases, the J end by 4 bases, with 12 bases between. This CDR3 contains 15 residues. From germline, CDR1 is SGHAT and CDR2 FQNNGV. CDR3 protein: CASSFHRAFNEKLFF. Here the CDR3 DNA reads TGTGCCAGCAGCTTCCACAGGGCCTTTAATGAAAAACTGTTTTTT.

This chain joins TRBV5-1 and TRBJ1-1; D unclear. Between the trimmed V and J ends, which lost 0 bases and 1 base, there was a span of 1 base. Germline lookup yields CDR1 SGHRS and CDR2 YFSETQ. The CDR3 extends over 12 amino acids. The CDR3 protein is CASSLANTEAFF. For the CDR3, the DNA is TGCGCCAGCAGCTTGGCGAACACTGAAGCTTTCTTT.

This clone was seen just once. The genes are TRBV5-1 and TRBJ2-2, with D unclear. This CDR3 region has 15 residues. CDR1 and CDR2 from the germline V gene are SGHRS and YFSETQ. Trimming took off 0 bases at V and 3 bases at J, with 9 bases between the two ends. The chain's CDR3 is CASSLGALYTGELFF. The CDR3 coding sequence is TGCGCCAGCAGCTTGGGGGCCTTATACACCGGGGAGCTGTTTTTT.

This chain uses TRBV6-5 with TRBJ1-4; D is undetermined. V was pared by 5 bases and J by 6 bases, with 13 bases between. The CDR3 sequence is 14 residues long. Per germline, CDR1 MNHEY and CDR2 SVGAGI. The CDR3 sequence is CASSGLEHHEKLFF. The CDR3 coding sequence is TGTGCCAGCAGTGGGCTAGAGCATCATGAAAAACTGTTTTTT.

V and J are TRBV4-3 and TRBJ1-2, with 10 positions matching TRBD1. In germline, CDR1 is LGHNA, CDR2 YSLEER. Unmatched junction bases numbered 6, after V lost 0 bases and J lost 8 bases. The CDR3 is 15 amino acids. CDR3 region: CASSQEPRTGGGYTF. In DNA, the CDR3 is TGCGCCAGCAGCCAAGAGCCTCGGACAGGGGGAGGCTACACCTTC.

The chain joins TRBV19 to TRBJ1-1, with TRBD1 matching 8 bases. The V segment lost 5 bases and the J segment 2 bases; nucleotides outside the gene matches: 7. Germline assignment: CDR1 LNHDA and CDR2 SQIVND (reference sequence). The CDR3 extends over 15 amino acids. CDR3 sequence reads: CASSPLDRGNTEAFF. The DNA of the CDR3 is TGTGCCAGTAGTCCCCTTGACAGGGGCAACACTGAAGCTTTCTTT.

This CDR3 reads CASSLDLMGTLTGPDTQYF. For the CDR3, the DNA is TGCGCCAGCAGCTTGGACCTTATGGGGACACTTACTGGGCCAGATACGCAGTATTTT. The chain couples TRBV5-1 to TRBJ2-3, with D possibly matching TRBD1 (6 bases). V was shortened by 0 bases and J by 4 bases, with 24 bases between the two germline ends. The CDR3 extends over 19 amino acids. Germline loops: CDR1 SGHRS, CDR2 YFSETQ.

This clone showed up just once. J is TRBJ2-7 and V is TRBV5-4, with 7 bases that match TRBD2. Germline loops: CDR1 SGHNT, CDR2 YYREEE (reference sequence). V lost 0 bases, J lost 7 bases, and 10 bases stayed unmatched. The CDR3 runs to 15 residues. The CDR3 DNA is TGTGCCAGCAGCTTGGAGCGACTAGCTTCCAAAGAGCAGTACTTC. It yields the protein CASSLERLASKEQYF.

This chain joins TRBV7-2 and TRBJ1-5; the D is unclear. The ends were cut back, 1 base at V and 4 bases at J, with 5 bases in the middle. CDR3 size: 13 residues. From germline, CDR1 is SGHTA and CDR2 FQGNSA. CDR3: CASSLDWNQPQHF. DNA for the CDR3: TGTGCCAGCAGCTTAGACTGGAATCAGCCCCAGCATTTT.

This clone was detected only once. The chain links TRBV10-3 to TRBJ2-5, with D unclear. Between the trimmed V and J ends, which lost 3 bases and 3 bases, there was a span of 8 bases. Germline CDR1 ENHRY, CDR2 SYGVKD. The CDR3 has 13 amino acids. CDR3 sequence: CAISEGSEETQYF. The CDR3 DNA follows: TGTGCCATCAGTGAAGGAAGCGAAGAGACCCAGTACTTC.

This sequence joins TRBV7-2 and TRBJ2-5; tentatively, D is TRBD2 (6 bases). Trimming took off 11 bases at V and 7 bases at J, with 20 bases between the two ends. The germline CDR1 and CDR2 sequences are SGHTA and FQGNSA. This CDR3 is built from 13 residues. This chain's CDR3 is CAGSGGMFGTQYF. CDR3 coding DNA: TGTGCCGGATCTGGGGGGATGTTTGGGACCCAGTACTTC.

This chain joins TRBV10-3 and TRBJ1-1; 7 nucleotides align to TRBD1. V was clipped by 6 bases and J by 4 bases; unmatched bases: 11. This CDR3 region has 15 residues. Germline lookup yields CDR1 ENHRY and CDR2 SYGVKD. The CDR3 loop is CAIRKDRAGVTEAFF. CDR3 bases: TGTGCCATCAGAAAAGACAGGGCGGGTGTCACTGAAGCTTTCTTT.

The genes are TRBV29-1 and TRBJ2-3; 7 bases are a match to TRBD2. The CDR3 has 14 residues. Looked up from germline, CDR1 is SQVTM and CDR2 is ANQGSEA. J lost 3 bases, V lost 6 bases, and 9 bases had no gene match. The CDR3: CSVQRGMWTDTQYF. CDR3 DNA sequence: TGCAGCGTCCAGCGGGGAATGTGGACAGATACGCAGTATTTT.

CDR3 in DNA: TGTGCCAGCAGCCCCGGGACAGGGGCCTACGAGCAGTACTTC. This encodes CASSPGTGAYEQYF. The V and J genes are TRBV7-3 and TRBJ2-5, with 10 bases aligning to TRBD1. The DNA end is more similar to TRBJ2-7, so the J call may be wrong. CDR3 length equals 14 residues. Germline values: CDR1 SGHTA, CDR2 FQGTGA.

The V gene is TRBV15, the J gene TRBJ2-5; TRBD1 aligns across 9 bases. Germline trimming cut 9 bases from V and 3 bases from J; bases unmatched to any gene: 11. CDR3 length: 15 residues. Germline V gene data show CDR1 as LNHNV and CDR2 as YYDKDF (reference sequence). The CDR3 sequence is CATLTGTGLEETQYF. CDR3 nucleotides: TGTGCCACTCTAACCGGGACAGGGCTCGAAGAGACCCAGTACTTC.

The chain carries TRBV19 and TRBJ2-5, with D uncertain. Germline V gives CDR1 LNHDA, CDR2 SQIVND (reference sequence). This CDR3 has 13 residues. V shed 5 bases and J shed 1 base, with 8 bases lying between them. CDR3 in DNA: TGTGCCAGTAGTCACGTATTCCAAGAGACCCAGTACTTC. This sequence encodes CASSHVFQETQYF. The variable domain in full, completed from reference TRBV19 and TRBJ2-5, reads DGGITQSPKYLFRKEGQNVTLSCEQNLNHDAMYWYRQDPGQGLRLIYYSQIVNDFQKGDIAEGYSVSREKKESFPLTVTSAQKNPTAFYLCASSHVFQETQYFGPGTRLLVL.

The chain has TRBV6-5 and TRBJ2-7, with D unresolved. In germline, CDR1 is MNHEY, CDR2 SVGAGI. V lost 2 bases and J lost 2, with 10 bases in between. This CDR3 is built from 14 residues. CDR3 sequence (DNA): TGTGCCAGCAGTTACCAGGCTCTGACCTACGAGCAGTACTTC. Protein sequence: CASSYQALTYEQYF.

V gene TRBV18 combines with J gene TRBJ2-7; perhaps TRBD1 as D (8 bases). The CDR3 extends over 14 amino acids. Germline lookup yields CDR1 KGHSH and CDR2 LQKENI. Trimming cost V 5 bases and J 6 bases, with 17 bases left between them. CDR3 region: CASSTGGGVPEQYF. The CDR3 DNA follows: TGTGCCAGCTCAACAGGGGGGGGAGTTCCCGAGCAGTACTTC.

The V gene is TRBV11-3, the J gene TRBJ2-1; D call uncertain. The germline V gene has CDR1 SGHNT and CDR2 YENEEA. The CDR3 consists of 14 residues. Trimming left V 0 bases short and J 5 bases short, with 8 bases between. The CDR3 protein is CASSLDPSHNEQFF. As DNA, the CDR3 is TGTGCCAGCAGCTTAGACCCGTCCCACAATGAGCAGTTCTTC.